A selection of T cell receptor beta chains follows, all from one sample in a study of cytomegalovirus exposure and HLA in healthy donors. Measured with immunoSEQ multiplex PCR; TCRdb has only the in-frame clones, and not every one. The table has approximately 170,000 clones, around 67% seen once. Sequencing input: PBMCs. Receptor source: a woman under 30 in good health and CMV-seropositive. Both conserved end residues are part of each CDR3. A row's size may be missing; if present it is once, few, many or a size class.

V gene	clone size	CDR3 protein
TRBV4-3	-	CASTRSVGNTEAFF
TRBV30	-	CAWSVLGGDGYTF
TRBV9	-	CASSYEGSGGPVDTQYF
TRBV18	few	CASSQGTGRDTIYF
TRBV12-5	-	CASGLGEGTQYF
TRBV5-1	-	CASSLVNYEKLFF
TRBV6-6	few	CASSYGGTNTEAFF
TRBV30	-	CAWRTQGANVLTF
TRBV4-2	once	CASSLTGTGGIRSNQPQHF
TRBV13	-	CASSSRLGWGEQFF
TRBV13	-	CASSQTTSGQEQYF
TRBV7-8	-	CASSLASGGMGRTDTQYF
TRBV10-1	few	CASSREGGTDTQYF
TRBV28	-	CASSPLTGTGDSLGAEAFF
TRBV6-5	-	CASSYSGTGVGYGYTF
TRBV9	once	CASSVRGDPSSYNEQFF
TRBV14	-	CASSPTGLRTSGYTF
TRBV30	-	CAWSKQVGHTEAFF
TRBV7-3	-	CASSFQSNTEAFF
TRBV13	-	CASSFSGHQETQYF
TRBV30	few	CAWTELAGGTDTQYF
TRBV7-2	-	CASRRPGTGQETQYF
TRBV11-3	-	CASSPRTSGNTGELFF
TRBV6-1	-	CASSWQGGNTEAFF
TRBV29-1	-	CSARGGGGNQPQHF